This TCR beta chain was recovered during a study of blood T cell repertoires in COVID-19. TCRdb's table, derived via immunoSEQ multiplex PCR, lists solely in-frame clones and lacks some. Here the sample spans about 200,000 clones, 89% being singletons. CDR1 is MDHEN, CDR2 SYDVKM, per germline. CDR3 length: 14 residues. V lost 7 bases, J lost 4 bases, and 9 bases stayed unmatched. Cohorts were based on clinical histories the participants reported. Donors in Cohort 3 who had recovered were those with two negative PCRs, healthcare professional clearance, or resolution of their symptoms. This chain connects TRBV28 to TRBJ1-1, with 7 bases that match TRBD1. Sequences were obtained from PBMCs or T cells enriched from blood (not recorded which). The clonotype was recovered from a woman between 18 and 29 years old who had recovered from COVID-19. CDR3 loop: CASNHEGAVTEAFF. The CDR3 DNA sequence: TGTGCCAGCAATCACGAGGGGGCGGTCACTGAAGCTTTCTTT.